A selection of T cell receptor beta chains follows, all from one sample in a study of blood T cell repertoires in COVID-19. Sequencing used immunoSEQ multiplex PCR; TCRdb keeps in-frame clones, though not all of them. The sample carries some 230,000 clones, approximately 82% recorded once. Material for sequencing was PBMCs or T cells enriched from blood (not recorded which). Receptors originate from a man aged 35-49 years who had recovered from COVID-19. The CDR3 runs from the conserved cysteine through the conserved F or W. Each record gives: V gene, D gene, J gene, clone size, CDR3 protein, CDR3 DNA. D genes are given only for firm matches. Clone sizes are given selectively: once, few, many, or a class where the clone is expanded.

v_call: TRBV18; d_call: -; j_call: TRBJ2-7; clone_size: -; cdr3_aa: CASSPDISYEQYF; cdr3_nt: TGTGCCAGCTCACCGGACATTTCCTACGAGCAGTACTTC
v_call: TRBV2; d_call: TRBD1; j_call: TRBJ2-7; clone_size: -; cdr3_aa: CASSGTGTGEGEQYF; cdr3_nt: TGTGCCAGCAGCGGCACCGGGACAGGGGAAGGAGAGCAGTACTTC
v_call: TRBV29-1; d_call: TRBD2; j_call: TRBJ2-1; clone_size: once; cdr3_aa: CSVAGTSPAYNEQFF; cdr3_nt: TGCAGCGTTGCGGGGACTAGCCCCGCTTACAATGAGCAGTTCTTC
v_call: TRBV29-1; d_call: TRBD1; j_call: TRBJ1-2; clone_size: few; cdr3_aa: CSILPGQGRSYTF; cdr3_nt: TGCAGCATTCTACCGGGACAGGGAAGAAGCTACACCTTC
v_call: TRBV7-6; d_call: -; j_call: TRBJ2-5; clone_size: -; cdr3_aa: CASSLSSSAQETQYF; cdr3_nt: TGTGCCAGCAGCTTATCGTCTAGCGCCCAAGAGACCCAGTACTTC
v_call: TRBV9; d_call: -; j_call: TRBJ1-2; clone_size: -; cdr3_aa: CASGLETYGYTF; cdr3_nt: TGTGCCAGCGGCCTGGAGACCTATGGCTACACCTTC
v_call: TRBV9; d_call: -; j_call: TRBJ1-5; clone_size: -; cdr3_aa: CASSVGVNQPQHF; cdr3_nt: TGTGCCAGCAGCGTAGGAGTCAATCAGCCCCAGCATTTT
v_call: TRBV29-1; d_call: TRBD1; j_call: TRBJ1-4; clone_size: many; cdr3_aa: CSVVDRANEKLFF; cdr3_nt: TGCAGCGTTGTGGACAGGGCTAATGAAAAACTGTTTTTT
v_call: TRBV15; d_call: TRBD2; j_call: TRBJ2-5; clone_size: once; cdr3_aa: CATSLNGRAQETQYF; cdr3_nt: TGTGCCACCAGTCTAAACGGGAGGGCCCAAGAGACCCAGTACTTC
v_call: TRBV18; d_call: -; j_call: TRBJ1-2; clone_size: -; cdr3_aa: CASSLTRDNDYGYTF; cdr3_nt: TGTGCCAGCTCCCTTACCCGGGACAACGACTATGGCTACACCTTC
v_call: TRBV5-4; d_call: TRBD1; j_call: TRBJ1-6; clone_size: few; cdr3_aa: CASSFGDRGNNSPLHF; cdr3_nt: TGTGCCAGCAGCTTTGGGGACAGGGGGAATAATTCACCCCTCCACTTT
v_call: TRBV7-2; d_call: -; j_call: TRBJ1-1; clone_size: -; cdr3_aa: CASSLVGAPEAFF; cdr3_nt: TGTGCCAGCAGCTTAGTGGGGGCCCCTGAAGCTTTCTTT
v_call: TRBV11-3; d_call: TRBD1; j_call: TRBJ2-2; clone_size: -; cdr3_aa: CASSPYRGGTGELFF; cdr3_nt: TGTGCCAGCAGCCCTTACAGGGGCGGGACCGGGGAGCTGTTTTTT
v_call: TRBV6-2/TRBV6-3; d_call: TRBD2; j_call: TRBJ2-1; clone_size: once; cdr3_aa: CASSYGTSGRWNNEQFF; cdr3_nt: TGTGCCAGCAGTTACGGGACTAGCGGGAGATGGAACAATGAGCAGTTCTTC